The 11 T cell receptor beta chains in this list originate from one sample, sequenced in a study of T cell repertoires in cytomegalovirus infection. One entry per CDR3 protein results from TCRdb running MiXCR on the reads. The data show about 150,000 distinct CDR3 sequences, less than 25% seen once. Sequenced sample: PBMCs. The receptors originated from a human donor in good health (CMV status not recorded). Some clones in this sample may be carry-over from other donors' samples.

This clonotype was seen a handful of times. The gene calls are TRBV6-8 and TRBJ2-3, with 12 bases that match TRBD2. The germline CDR1 and CDR2 sequences are MNHGY and SAAAGT. This CDR3 has 16 amino acids. V lost 4 bases to trimming and J lost 3 bases; unmatched junction nucleotides: 5. The CDR3 loop is CASSSGLAGLTDTQYF. The CDR3, as DNA: TGTGCCAGCAGTTCAGGACTAGCGGGGCTTACAGATACGCAGTATTTT.

This clonotype has a count of ten or more. This rearrangement joins TRBV7-2 to TRBJ2-1; D might be TRBD2 (6 bases). The CDR3 is 15 amino acids. The germline V gene encodes CDR1 SGHTA and CDR2 FQGNSA. The germline V and J ends were trimmed by 4 bases and 10 bases, with 20 bases remaining between them. The CDR3 DNA follows: TGTGCCAGCAGCTCCCCGGGAGCATCCACGGGGGAGCAGTTCTTC. Protein product: CASSSPGASTGEQFF.

This clonotype has ten or more counts. The chain is built from TRBV7-2 and TRBJ1-1, with a tentative D call TRBD1 (5 bases). Looked up from germline, CDR1 is SGHTA and CDR2 is FQGNSA. The ends were cut back, 9 bases at V and 4 bases at J, with 15 bases in the middle. CDR3 length: 13 amino acids. CDR3 in DNA: TGTGCCAGGGACGGGGCATTTGGCACTGAAGCTTTCTTT. Its translation: CARDGAFGTEAFF. Together with reference TRBV7-2 and TRBJ1-1, the CDR3 gives the full variable domain: GAGVSQSPSNKVTEKGKDVELRCDPISGHTALYWYRQSLGQGLEFLIYFQGNSAPDKSGLPSDRFSAERTGGSVSTLTIQRTQQEDSAVYLCARDGAFGTEAFFGQGTRLTVV.

This clonotype was observed a handful of times. The gene calls are TRBV14 and TRBJ1-2, with D perhaps matching TRBD1 (5 bases). The CDR3 is 15 amino acids. The V end lost 4 bases, the J end lost 2 bases, and 14 bases lay between the germline ends. Germline V gene sequence: CDR1 SGHDN, CDR2 FVKESK. DNA of the CDR3: TGTGCCAGCAGCCCTCAACCCGGGACGAACTATGGCTACACCTTC. It specifies CASSPQPGTNYGYTF.

At least ten counts were recorded for this clonotype. CDR3 region: CASSPLAGMAQYF. As DNA, the CDR3 is TGTGCCAGCAGCCCTCTAGCGGGCATGGCCCAGTACTTC. The chain uses TRBV7-9 and TRBJ2-5; 8 positions agree with TRBD2. Per germline, CDR1 SEHNR and CDR2 FQNEAQ (reference sequence). V lost 5 bases, J lost 9 bases, and 8 bases stayed unmatched. CDR3 length: 13 amino acids.

The V and J genes are TRBV29-1 and TRBJ1-1; D unresolved. Germline values: CDR1 SQVTM, CDR2 ANQGSEA. The CDR3 length is 11 residues. The V and J ends lost 8 bases and 7 bases respectively, with 14 bases between them. CDR3 DNA sequence: TGCAGCACTCAAGAGCCGGGTGAAGCTTTCTTT. It is translated as CSTQEPGEAFF.

This clonotype was detected a few times. J is TRBJ2-2 and V is TRBV12-3 or TRBV12-4; D remains ambiguous. Trimming left V 6 bases short and J 0 bases short, with 8 bases between. CDR3 length: 14 amino acids. CDR3 protein: CASRGSTNTGELFF. The CDR3 DNA is TGTGCCAGCAGGGGGTCGACGAACACCGGGGAGCTGTTTTTT.

This clonotype was observed many times. The V and J genes are TRBV7-2 and TRBJ1-4; possible D gene TRBD1, 5 bases. The CDR3 spans 15 residues. The V end was cut by 6 bases, the J end by 3 bases, with 14 bases between. CDR1 and CDR2 from the germline V gene are SGHTA and FQGNSA. The CDR3 sequence is CASRERGLANEKLFF. The CDR3 DNA is TGTGCCAGCAGGGAGAGGGGCCTAGCTAATGAAAAACTGTTTTTT.

The chain joins TRBV28 to TRBJ1-2; a weak D match, TRBD1 (6 bases). In germline, CDR1 is MDHEN, CDR2 SYDVKM. V lost 4 bases to trimming and J lost 0 bases, with 9 bases between them. CDR3 length equals 14 residues. The DNA for the CDR3 is TGTGCCAGCAGTTGGACAGAGACTAACTATGGCTACACCTTC. Its protein is CASSWTETNYGYTF.

This clonotype was observed a handful of times. The chain is built from TRBV12-3 or TRBV12-4 and TRBJ2-4, with D uncertain. CDR3 length equals 16 residues. V lost 3 bases and J lost 0, with 12 bases in between. The CDR3 coding sequence is TGTGCCAGCAGTTTTGACCCTCCTGGAGCCAAAAACATTCAGTACTTC. It encodes CASSFDPPGAKNIQYF.

This clonotype came up many times. The rearrangement joins TRBV12-3 or TRBV12-4 to TRBJ2-5, with D perhaps TRBD1 or TRBD2 (6 bases each). The CDR3 length is 14 residues. The V end was cut by 4 bases, the J end by 2 bases, with 11 bases between. DNA of the CDR3: TGTGCCAGCAGTTGGGGGGCAGCTCAAGAGACCCAGTACTTC. Translated, it gives CASSWGAAQETQYF.